This T cell receptor beta chain originates from a study of radiation and T cells in renal cell carcinoma (dated by TCRdb to 2020 to 2022). For context, the study as a whole: TCR beta sequencing covered 53 samples in total, comprising about 26 tumors and 27 peripheral blood samples. The final blood draw took place at 4 weeks after radiation, the same time as nephrectomy. Across all 50 or so samples, under 5,000,000 unique CDR3 nucleotide sequences encoding 2.5 million to 3 million unique CDR3 amino acid sequences were identified.

What the research found in general, with its limitations: Tracking of blood repertoire dynamics stopped at roughly 4 weeks after treatment, with no follow-up past that point. The single-armed trial design could not address effects of radiation dose or scheduling on the TCR repertoire. Because no pretreatment tumor biopsies were available, whether clonotypes were present in the tumor at baseline could not be determined. Top tumor clonotypes rose in blood from baseline to 2 weeks post-radiation, then contracted by 4 weeks, suggesting transient expansion of tumor-resident clones.

Reading from cysteine to phenylalanine, the CDR3 counts 15 amino acids. CDR3 DNA only is kept here, 45 bases in frame from base 1. A distance of 14 bases separates the germline ends of V and J, which lose 0 bases and 4 bases respectively. The germline V gene encodes CDR1 SGDLS and CDR2 YYNGEE. As to this clone: The target of this receptor is not known. No base qualities exist here, and no much larger clone lies one base off it.

TCR beta libraries were generated from genomic DNA with the immunoSEQ kit, following the manufacturer's recommendations. Library preparation used a first multiplex PCR with proprietary primers, then a second PCR adding unique barcodes, with bead cleanups after each round. A kit-provided positive control reaction and a negative control reaction were included in every sample batch. The final libraries were assessed on an Agilent 4200 TapeStation D1000 ScreenTape, pooled by volume, and quantified by qPCR. Sequencing was performed on an Illumina NextSeq500 with a MidOutput 150-cycle cartridge, and 156 Read1 and 15 Index1 cycles were run with kit custom primers. The pooled library was loaded at approximately 0.95 pM with a roughly 20% PhiX control spike-in. From the authors' description of their analysis: The vendor-processed data were analyzed in R, and a clonotype was defined as all T cells that share the same CDR3 nucleotide sequence. For clone abundance analyses, frequencies were normalized to the 10,000 most abundant clones per sample. Public T cell clones, which averaged fewer than five per sample, were removed prior to analysis. Tumor-enriched clonotypes and baseline blood-enriched clonotypes were defined as those with an abundance difference of at least 32-fold between compartments. A beta-binomial differential abundance model was applied to find clonotypes that expanded or contracted between blood time points. The Baroni-Urbani and Buser coefficient was used to measure tumor-blood repertoire similarity, and groups were compared with two-tailed Wilcoxon tests in R. TCRdb carries this immuneACCESS record with in-frame sequences only. Its versions omit some clonotypes, under half of them owing to an unresolved V gene in the studies checked, with the rest unexplained. That table is the source of V, J and clone size, and D and trimming were worked out from the DNA. This sample has just under 150,000 clones in its table, and 65% to 90% of those were observed once. The top ten constitute 15% to 20% of the sample.

The time point label on this specimen signifies: blood 4 weeks post-SBRT, at nephrectomy. The meaning of the sample's treatment or condition label: 15 Gy SBRT to primary tumor, nephrectomy 4 weeks later. The samples were drawn from a clinical trial, where primary renal cell carcinomas were treated with 15 Gy of stereotactic body radiation therapy and then removed by nephrectomy 4 weeks afterward. To track tumor-enriched clonotypes, serial peripheral blood was sampled from radiation-treated patients at baseline and at 2 weeks and 4 weeks after SBRT. Renal cell carcinoma with clear cell pathology was present in all patients. The QIAamp DNA Blood Mini Kit (Qiagen) was used to prepare genomic DNA for TCR sequencing. Samples were included in the analyses only if all quality control checks were passed.

Recombination joined TRBV9 with TRBJ2-7, with a weak D call of TRBD1 (5 bases match). This receptor was identified in a woman aged 45-65 years with renal cell carcinoma. Sample: blood, taken from a patient whose treatment included radiotherapy and nephrectomy. The DNA reads as follows: TGTGCCAGCAGCGTAGGGCAGGGTAACACTTACGAGCAGTACTTC. The translation is CASSVGQGNTYEQYF.